This T cell receptor (beta chain) stems from a study of T-cell memory formation after mild COVID-19. Study results and limitations: Balance between CD4 and CD8 was seen in clones contracting day 15 to 85, and a CD4+ lean was seen in later expanders. Contracting CD8+ clones were enriched in EMRA, CD4+ mainly in CM and EM. Pre-infection memory held some responding clones, suggesting pre-existing cross-reactive T cells responded.

As for this clonotype: Its antigen is unknown.

A 5'RACE reaction primed in the constant segment made cDNA libraries of TCR alpha and TCR beta, and these carried sample barcodes and UMIs. TCRdb itself ran the 5' RACE reads through MiXCR, one entry per CDR3 protein. The table records 190,000 or so distinct CDR3 sequences, about 21% of them present only once. The source material was PBMCs or a T cell subset sorted from them (not recorded which). This clonotype was obtained from an adult woman who had mild COVID-19 (a few samples of this study predate the infection). Cell type and time point are not known.

The CDR3 DNA is TGCAGTGCTATCGGGCAAATGACCACCGGGGAGCTGTTTTTT. Translation: CSAIGQMTTGELFF. J is TRBJ2-2 and V is TRBV20-1; D is undetermined. This CDR3 spans 14 amino acids. V dropped 4 bases and J dropped 4 bases, with 13 bases sitting between them. Germline values: CDR1 DFQATT, CDR2 SNEGSKA (reference sequence).